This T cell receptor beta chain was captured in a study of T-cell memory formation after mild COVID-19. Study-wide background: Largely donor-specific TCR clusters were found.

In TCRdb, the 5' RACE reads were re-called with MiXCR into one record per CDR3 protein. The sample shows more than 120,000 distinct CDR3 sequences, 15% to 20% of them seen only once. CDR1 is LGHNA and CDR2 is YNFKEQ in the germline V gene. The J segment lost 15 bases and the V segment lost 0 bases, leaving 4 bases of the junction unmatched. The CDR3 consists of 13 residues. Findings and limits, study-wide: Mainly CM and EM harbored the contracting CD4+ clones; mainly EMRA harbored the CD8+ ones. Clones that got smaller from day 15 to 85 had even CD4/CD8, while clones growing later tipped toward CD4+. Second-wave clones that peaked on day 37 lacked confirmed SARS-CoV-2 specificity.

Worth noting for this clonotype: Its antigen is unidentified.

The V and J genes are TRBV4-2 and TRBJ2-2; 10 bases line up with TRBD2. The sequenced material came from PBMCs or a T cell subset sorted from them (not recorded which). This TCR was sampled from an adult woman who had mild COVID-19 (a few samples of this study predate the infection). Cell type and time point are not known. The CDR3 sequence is CASSQDLAGALFF. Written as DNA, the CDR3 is TGTGCCAGCAGCCAAGATCTAGCGGGAGCCTTGTTTTTT.